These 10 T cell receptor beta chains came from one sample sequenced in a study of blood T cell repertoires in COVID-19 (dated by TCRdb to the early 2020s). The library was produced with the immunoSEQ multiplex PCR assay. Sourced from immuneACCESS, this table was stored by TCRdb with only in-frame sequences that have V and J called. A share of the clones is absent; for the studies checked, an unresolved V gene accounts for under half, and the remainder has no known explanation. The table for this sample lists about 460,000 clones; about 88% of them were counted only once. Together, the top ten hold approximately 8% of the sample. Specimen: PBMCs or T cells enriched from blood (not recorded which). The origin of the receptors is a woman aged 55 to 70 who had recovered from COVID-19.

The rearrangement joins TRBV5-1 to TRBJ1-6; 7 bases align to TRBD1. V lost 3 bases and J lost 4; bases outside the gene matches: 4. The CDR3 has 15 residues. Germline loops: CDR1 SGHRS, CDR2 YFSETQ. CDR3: CASSSETGYNSPLHF. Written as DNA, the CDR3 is TGCGCCAGCAGCTCAGAGACAGGGTATAATTCACCCCTCCACTTT.

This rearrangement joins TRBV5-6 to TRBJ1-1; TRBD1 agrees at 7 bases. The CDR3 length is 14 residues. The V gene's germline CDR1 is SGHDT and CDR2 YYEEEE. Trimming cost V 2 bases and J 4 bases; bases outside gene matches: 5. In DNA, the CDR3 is TGTGCCAGCAGCTTATCTGACAGGGTCACTGAAGCTTTCTTT. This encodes CASSLSDRVTEAFF.

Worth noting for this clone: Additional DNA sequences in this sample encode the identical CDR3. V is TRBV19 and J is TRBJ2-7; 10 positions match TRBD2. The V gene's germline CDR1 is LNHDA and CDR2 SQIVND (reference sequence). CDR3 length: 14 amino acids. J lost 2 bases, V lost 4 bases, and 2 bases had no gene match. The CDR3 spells CASSSSGGTYEQYF. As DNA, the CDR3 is TGTGCCAGTAGTAGTAGCGGGGGGACCTACGAGCAGTACTTC.

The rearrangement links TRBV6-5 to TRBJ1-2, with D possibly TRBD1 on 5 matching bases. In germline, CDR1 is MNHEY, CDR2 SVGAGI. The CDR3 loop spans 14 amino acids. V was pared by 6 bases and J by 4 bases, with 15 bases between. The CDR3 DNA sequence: TGTGCCAGCAGCCCGGACACCTCGTTCTATGGCTACACCTTC. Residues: CASSPDTSFYGYTF.

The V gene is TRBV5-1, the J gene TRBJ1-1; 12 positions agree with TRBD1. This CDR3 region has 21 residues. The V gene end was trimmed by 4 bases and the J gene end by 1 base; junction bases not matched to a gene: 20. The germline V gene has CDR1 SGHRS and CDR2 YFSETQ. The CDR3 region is CASSQANPAHPGQGANTEAFF. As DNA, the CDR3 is TGCGCCAGCAGCCAAGCTAACCCGGCCCATCCGGGACAGGGGGCGAACACTGAAGCTTTCTTT.

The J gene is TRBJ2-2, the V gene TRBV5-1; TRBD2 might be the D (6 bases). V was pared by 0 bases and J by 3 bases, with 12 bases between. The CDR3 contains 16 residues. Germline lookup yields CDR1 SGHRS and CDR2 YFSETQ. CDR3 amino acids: CASSLDPPSDTGELFF. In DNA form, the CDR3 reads TGCGCCAGCAGCTTGGACCCTCCTAGCGACACCGGGGAGCTGTTTTTT.

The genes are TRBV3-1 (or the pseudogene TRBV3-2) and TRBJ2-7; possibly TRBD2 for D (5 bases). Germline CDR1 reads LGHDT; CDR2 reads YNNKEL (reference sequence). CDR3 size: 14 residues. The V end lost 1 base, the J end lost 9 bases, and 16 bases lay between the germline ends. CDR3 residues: CASSQGTGSGVQYV. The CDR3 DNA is TGTGCCAGCAGCCAAGGTACGGGGAGCGGCGTGCAGTACGTC.

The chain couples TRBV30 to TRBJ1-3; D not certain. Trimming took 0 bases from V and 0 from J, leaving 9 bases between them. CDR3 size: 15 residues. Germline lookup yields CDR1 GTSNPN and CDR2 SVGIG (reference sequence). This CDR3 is CAWSVKSSSGNTIYF. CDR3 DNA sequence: TGTGCCTGGAGTGTAAAGAGTTCCTCTGGAAACACCATATATTTT.

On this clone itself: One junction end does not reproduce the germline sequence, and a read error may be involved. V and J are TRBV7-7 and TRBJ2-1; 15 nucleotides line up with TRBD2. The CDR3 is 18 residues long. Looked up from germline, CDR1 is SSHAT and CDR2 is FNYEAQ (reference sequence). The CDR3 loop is CASSPRTSGGASYNEQFF. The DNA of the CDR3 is TGTGCTAGCAGCCCACGGACTAGCGGGGGGGCCTCCTACAATGAGCAGTTCTTC.

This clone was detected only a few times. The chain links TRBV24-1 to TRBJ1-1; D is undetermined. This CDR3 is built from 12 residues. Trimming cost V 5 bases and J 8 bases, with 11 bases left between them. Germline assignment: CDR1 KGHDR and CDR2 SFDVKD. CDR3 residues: CATSVSSGEAFF. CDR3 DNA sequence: TGTGCCACCAGTGTCTCGAGCGGAGAAGCTTTCTTT.